The 3 T cell receptor beta chains below were found in one sample sequenced in a study of blood T cells in healthy people across ages. A sample-barcoded 5' primer and a J-beta primer mix were used in a second PCR of roughly 7 to 11 cycles. TCRdb called the 5' RACE reads again in MiXCR, with one record for every CDR3 protein. The sample yields hundreds of thousands of distinct CDR3 sequences, roughly half seen once. Material: blood. These receptors came from a woman aged 80 or over in good health.

This clonotype has at least ten counts. The chain employs TRBV6-5 and TRBJ2-6, with TRBD1 as a possible D gene (5 bases). The CDR3 has 15 amino acids. Deletions cut 4 bases from V and 4 bases from J, with 11 bases between. The germline CDR1 and CDR2 sequences are MNHEY and SVGAGI. CDR3 DNA sequence: TGTGCCAGCAGTTCTGCAGGGCTGGGGGCCAACGTCCTGACTTTC. Protein: CASSSAGLGANVLTF.

The chain employs TRBV30 and TRBJ2-1; D uncertain. CDR1 and CDR2 (germline): GTSNPN, SVGIG (reference sequence). The V end was cut by 0 bases, the J end by 7 bases, with 4 bases between. The CDR3 runs to 11 residues. For the CDR3, the DNA is TGTGCCTGGAGTGTGTCGAATGAGCAGTTCTTC. Its translation is CAWSVSNEQFF. Drawing the rest from reference TRBV30 and TRBJ2-1, the complete variable domain is SQTIHQWPATLVQPVGSPLSLECTVEGTSNPNLYWYRQAAGRGLQLLFYSVGIGQISSEVPQNLSASRPQDRQFILSSKKLLLSDSGFYLCAWSVSNEQFFGPGTRLTVL.

The chain uses TRBV9 and TRBJ1-2, with D possibly being TRBD1 (5 bases). The germline V gene has CDR1 SGDLS and CDR2 YYNGEE. The CDR3 is 17 residues long. V was clipped by 3 bases and J by 6 bases, with 24 bases between them. As DNA, the CDR3 is TGTGCCAGCAGCGCGGGGACCTTGCGGCAGGGAGGCGATGGCTACACCTTC. It codes for CASSAGTLRQGGDGYTF.